What follows are 4 T cell receptor beta chains derived from one specimen sequenced in a study of T cell responses to AZD1222 COVID-19 vaccine. Measured with immunoSEQ multiplex PCR; TCRdb has only the in-frame clones, and not every one. The data show 100,000 to 150,000 clones, with about nine tenths seen just once and about 7% held by the top ten. The specimen was peripheral blood, collected on day 0 of AZD1222 vaccination. The origin of the receptors is an adult in good health.

V and J are TRBV5-1 and TRBJ1-3; weak D call: TRBD1 (5 bases). Germline loops: CDR1 SGHRS, CDR2 YFSETQ. V was clipped by 5 bases and J by 6 bases, with 15 bases between them. CDR3 size: 14 residues. The DNA for the CDR3 is TGCGCCAGCAGGACGGGACCCCAAGCAAACACCATATATTTT. This encodes CASRTGPQANTIYF.

V gene TRBV7-9 combines with J gene TRBJ2-3, with 7 bases lining up with TRBD1. Trimming at V came to 5 bases and at J to 0 bases, leaving 8 bases not matched to a gene. CDR1 and CDR2 (germline): SEHNR, FQNEAQ (reference sequence). This CDR3 is built from 16 residues. CDR3 in amino acids: CASSPGTAVSTDTQYF. DNA of the CDR3: TGTGCCAGCAGCCCAGGGACAGCCGTTAGCACAGATACGCAGTATTTT. Supplemented by reference TRBV7-9 and TRBJ2-3, the full variable domain reads DTGVSQNPRHKITKRGQNVTFRCDPISEHNRLYWYRQTLGQGPEFLTYFQNEAQLEKSRLLSDRFSAERPKGSFSTLEIQRTEQGDSAMYLCASSPGTAVSTDTQYFGPGTRLTVL.

The genes are TRBV5-5 and TRBJ1-1; D remains ambiguous. Trimming left V 0 bases short and J 0 bases short, with 6 bases between. Germline V gene data show CDR1 as SGHKS and CDR2 as YYEKEE (reference sequence). This CDR3 contains 14 residues. As DNA, the CDR3 is TGTGCCAGCAGCTTGGTACGGATGAACACTGAAGCTTTCTTT. Protein product: CASSLVRMNTEAFF.

This chain uses TRBV19 with TRBJ1-1; TRBD1 agrees at 10 bases. Germline loops: CDR1 LNHDA, CDR2 SQIVND (reference sequence). V was clipped by 6 bases and J by 0 bases; unmatched bases: 4. The CDR3 runs 15 residues. The CDR3 is CASSTGQGMNTEAFF. The CDR3 region has the DNA TGTGCCAGTAGCACGGGACAGGGGATGAACACTGAAGCTTTCTTT.